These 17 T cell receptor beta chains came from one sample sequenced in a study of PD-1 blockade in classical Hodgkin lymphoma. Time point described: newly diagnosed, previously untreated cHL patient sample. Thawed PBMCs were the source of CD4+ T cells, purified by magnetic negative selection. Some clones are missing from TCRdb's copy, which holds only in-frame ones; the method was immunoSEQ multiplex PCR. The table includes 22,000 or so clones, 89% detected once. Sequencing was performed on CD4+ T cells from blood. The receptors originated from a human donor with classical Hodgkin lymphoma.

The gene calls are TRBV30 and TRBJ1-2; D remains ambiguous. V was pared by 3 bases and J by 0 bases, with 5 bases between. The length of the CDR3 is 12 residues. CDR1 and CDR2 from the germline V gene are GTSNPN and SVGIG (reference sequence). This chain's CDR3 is CAWRGTNYGYTF. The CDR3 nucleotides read TGTGCCTGGAGGGGAACTAACTATGGCTACACCTTC.

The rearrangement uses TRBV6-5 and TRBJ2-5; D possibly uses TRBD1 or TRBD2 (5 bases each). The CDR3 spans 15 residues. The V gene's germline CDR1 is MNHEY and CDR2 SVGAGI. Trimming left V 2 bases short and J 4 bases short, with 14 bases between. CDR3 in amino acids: CASSYGLVGVETQYF. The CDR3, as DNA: TGTGCCAGCAGTTACGGGCTAGTGGGGGTAGAGACCCAGTACTTC.

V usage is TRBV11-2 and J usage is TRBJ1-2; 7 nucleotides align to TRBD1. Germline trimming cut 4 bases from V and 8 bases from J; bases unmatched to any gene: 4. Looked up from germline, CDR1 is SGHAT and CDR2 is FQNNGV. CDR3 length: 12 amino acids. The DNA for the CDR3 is TGTGCCAGCAGCTCCGACAGGGACGGCTACACCTTC. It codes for CASSSDRDGYTF.

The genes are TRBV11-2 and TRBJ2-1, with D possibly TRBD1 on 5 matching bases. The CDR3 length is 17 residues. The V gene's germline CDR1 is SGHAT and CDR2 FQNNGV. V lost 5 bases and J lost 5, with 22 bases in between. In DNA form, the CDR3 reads TGTGCCAGCAGCGCCTATAGGGGTCTCCCCCACCACAATGAGCAGTTCTTC. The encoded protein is CASSAYRGLPHHNEQFF.

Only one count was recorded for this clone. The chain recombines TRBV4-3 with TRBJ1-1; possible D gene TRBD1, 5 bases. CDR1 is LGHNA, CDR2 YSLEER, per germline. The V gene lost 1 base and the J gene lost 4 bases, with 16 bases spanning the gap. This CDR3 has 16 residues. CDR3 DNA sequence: TGCGCCAGCAGCCAAGTGGTCGGGCAGGGTGGCACTGAAGCTTTCTTT. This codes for CASSQVVGQGGTEAFF.

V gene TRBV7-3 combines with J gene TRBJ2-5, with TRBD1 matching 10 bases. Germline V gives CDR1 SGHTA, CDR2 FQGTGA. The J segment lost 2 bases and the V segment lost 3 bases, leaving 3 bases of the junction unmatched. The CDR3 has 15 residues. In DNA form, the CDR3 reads TGTGCCAGCAGCTTCTCGGGACAGGGGCAAGAGACCCAGTACTTC. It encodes CASSFSGQGQETQYF.

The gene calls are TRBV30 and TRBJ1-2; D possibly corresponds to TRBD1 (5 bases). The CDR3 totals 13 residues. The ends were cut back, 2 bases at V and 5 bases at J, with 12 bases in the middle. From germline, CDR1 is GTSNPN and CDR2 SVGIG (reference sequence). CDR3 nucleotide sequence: TGTGCCTGGAGTCCCTCCCGGGGGTATGGCTACACCTTC. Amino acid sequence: CAWSPSRGYGYTF.

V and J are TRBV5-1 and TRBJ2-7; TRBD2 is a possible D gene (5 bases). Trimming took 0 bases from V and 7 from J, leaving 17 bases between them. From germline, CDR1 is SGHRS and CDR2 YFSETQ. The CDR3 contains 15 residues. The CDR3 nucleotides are TGCGCCAGCAGCTTGGAGCTCAGAACCCCGGGAGAGCAGTACTTC. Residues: CASSLELRTPGEQYF.

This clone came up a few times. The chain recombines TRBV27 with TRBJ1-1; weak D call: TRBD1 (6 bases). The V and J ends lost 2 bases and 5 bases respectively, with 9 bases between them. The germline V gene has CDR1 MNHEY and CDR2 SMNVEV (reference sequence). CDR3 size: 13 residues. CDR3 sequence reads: CASSLIRGTEAFF. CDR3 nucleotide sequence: TGTGCCAGCAGTTTAATCAGGGGAACTGAAGCTTTCTTT.

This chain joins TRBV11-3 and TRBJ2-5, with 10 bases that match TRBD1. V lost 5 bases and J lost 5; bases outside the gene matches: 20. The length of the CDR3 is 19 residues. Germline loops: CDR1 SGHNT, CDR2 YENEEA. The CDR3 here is CASSPGLLSTGGGRETQYF. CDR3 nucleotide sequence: TGTGCCAGCAGCCCTGGGCTTCTCTCGACAGGGGGCGGGAGGGAGACCCAGTACTTC.

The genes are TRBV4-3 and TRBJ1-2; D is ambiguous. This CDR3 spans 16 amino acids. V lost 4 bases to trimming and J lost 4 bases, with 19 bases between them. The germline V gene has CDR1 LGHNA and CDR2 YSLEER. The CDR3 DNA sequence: TGCGCCAGCAGCCCGAGTTTGGGGAGTCGATTCTATGGCTACACCTTC. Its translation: CASSPSLGSRFYGYTF.

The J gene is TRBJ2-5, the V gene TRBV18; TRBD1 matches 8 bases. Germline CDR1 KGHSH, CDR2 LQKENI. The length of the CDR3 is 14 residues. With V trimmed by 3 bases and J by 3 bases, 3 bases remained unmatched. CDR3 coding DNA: TGTGCCAGCTCACCCACGGACAGGGAAGAGACCCAGTACTTC. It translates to CASSPTDREETQYF.

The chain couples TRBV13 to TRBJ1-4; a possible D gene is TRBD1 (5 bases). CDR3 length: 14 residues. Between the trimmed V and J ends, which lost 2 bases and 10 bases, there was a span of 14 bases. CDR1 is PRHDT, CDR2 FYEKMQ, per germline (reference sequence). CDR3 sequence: CASSLWGDVGKLFF. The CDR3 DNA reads TGTGCCAGCAGCTTATGGGGGGACGTCGGAAAACTGTTTTTT.

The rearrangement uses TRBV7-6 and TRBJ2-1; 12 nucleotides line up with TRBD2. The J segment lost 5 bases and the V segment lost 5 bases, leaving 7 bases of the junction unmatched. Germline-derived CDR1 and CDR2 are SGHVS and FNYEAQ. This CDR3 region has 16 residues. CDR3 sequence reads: CASSARLAGAHNEQFF. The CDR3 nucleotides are TGTGCCAGCAGCGCCAGACTAGCGGGAGCCCACAATGAGCAGTTCTTC.

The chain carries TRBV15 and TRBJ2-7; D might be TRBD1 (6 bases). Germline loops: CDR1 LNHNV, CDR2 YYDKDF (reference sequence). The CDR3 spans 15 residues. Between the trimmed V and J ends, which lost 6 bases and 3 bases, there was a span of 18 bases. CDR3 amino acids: CATRELGAGRYEQYF. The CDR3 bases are TGTGCCACCAGGGAGTTGGGGGCCGGACGCTACGAGCAGTACTTC.

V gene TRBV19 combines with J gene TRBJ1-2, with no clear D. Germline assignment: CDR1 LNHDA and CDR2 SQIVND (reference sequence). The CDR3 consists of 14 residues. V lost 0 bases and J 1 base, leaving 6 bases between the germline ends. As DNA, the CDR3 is TGTGCCAGTAGTATAGACCAAAATAACTATGGCTACACCTTC. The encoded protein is CASSIDQNNYGYTF.

For the CDR3, the DNA is TGTGCCAGCAGTTCGACAGGGAACACTGAAGCTTTCTTT. Residues: CASSSTGNTEAFF. This sequence joins TRBV6-5 and TRBJ1-1; maybe TRBD1 (6 bases). V lost 4 bases and J 1 base, leaving 7 bases between the germline ends. The CDR3 consists of 13 residues. The germline V gene encodes CDR1 MNHEY and CDR2 SVGAGI.